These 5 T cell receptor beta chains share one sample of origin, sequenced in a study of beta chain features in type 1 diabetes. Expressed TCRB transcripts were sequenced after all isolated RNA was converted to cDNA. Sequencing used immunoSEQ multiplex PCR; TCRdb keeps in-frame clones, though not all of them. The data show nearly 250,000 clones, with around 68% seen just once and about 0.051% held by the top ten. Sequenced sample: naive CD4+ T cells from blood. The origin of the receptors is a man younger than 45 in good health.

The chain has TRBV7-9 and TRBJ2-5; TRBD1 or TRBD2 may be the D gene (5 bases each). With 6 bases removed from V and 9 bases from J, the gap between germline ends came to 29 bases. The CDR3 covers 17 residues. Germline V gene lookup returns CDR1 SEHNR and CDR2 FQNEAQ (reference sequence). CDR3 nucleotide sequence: TGTGCCAGCAGGCCCCGCCCTTCAAGGGACGACAGCGAGGCCCAGTACTTC. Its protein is CASRPRPSRDDSEAQYF. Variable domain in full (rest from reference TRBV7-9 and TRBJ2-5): DTGVSQNPRHKITKRGQNVTFRCDPISEHNRLYWYRQTLGQGPEFLTYFQNEAQLEKSRLLSDRFSAERPKGSFSTLEIQRTEQGDSAMYLCASRPRPSRDDSEAQYFGPGTRLLVL.

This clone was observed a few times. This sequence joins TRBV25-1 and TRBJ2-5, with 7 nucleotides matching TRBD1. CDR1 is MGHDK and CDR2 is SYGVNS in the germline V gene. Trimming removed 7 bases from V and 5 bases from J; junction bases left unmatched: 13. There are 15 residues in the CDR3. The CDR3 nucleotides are TGTGCCAGCACCGGGGCAGGGGGTCCTGGGGAGACCCAGTACTTC. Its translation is CASTGAGGPGETQYF.

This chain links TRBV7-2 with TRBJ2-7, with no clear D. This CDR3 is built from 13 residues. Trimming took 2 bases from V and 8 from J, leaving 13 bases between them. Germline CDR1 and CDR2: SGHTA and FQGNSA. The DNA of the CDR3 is TGTGCCAGCAGCTTACCGGGCAGGCCACAGCAGTACTTC. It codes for CASSLPGRPQQYF.

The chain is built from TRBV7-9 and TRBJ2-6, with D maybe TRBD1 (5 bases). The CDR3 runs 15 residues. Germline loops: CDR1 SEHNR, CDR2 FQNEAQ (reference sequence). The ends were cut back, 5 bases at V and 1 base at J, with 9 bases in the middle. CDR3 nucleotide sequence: TGTGCCAGCAGCCCCCAGGGTTCTGGGGCCAACGTCCTGACTTTC. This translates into CASSPQGSGANVLTF.

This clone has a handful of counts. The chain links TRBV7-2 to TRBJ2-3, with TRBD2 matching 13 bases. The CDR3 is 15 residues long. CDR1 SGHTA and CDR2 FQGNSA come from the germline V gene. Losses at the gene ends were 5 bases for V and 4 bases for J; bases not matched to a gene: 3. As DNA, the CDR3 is TGTGCCAGCAGCACGGGACTAGCGGGATCAGATACGCAGTATTTT. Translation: CASSTGLAGSDTQYF.